This T cell receptor (beta chain) stems from a study of CD8 T cells in ankylosing spondylitis. Libraries of TCR beta came from quantitative 5'-RACE with molecular barcodes. TCRdb redid the calling of the 5' RACE reads with MiXCR, one entry per CDR3 protein. The table has almost 400,000 distinct CDR3 sequences, 20% to 25% seen once; the top ten hold about a sixth. Broader study findings: One TCR beta motif, made up of about 8 highly homologous variants, appeared characteristic of ankylosing spondylitis blood.

Germline CDR1 and CDR2: SQVTM and ANQGSEA. V was trimmed by 4 bases and J by 9 bases, leaving 28 bases between them. The CDR3 length is 17 residues. Concerning this clonotype itself: Its antigen is unidentified.

This TCR derives from a male donor with ankylosing spondylitis. V is TRBV29-1 and J is TRBJ2-1; D may be TRBD1 or TRBD2 (8 bases each). Sequencing used blood, either unsorted or a sorted T cell fraction (not recorded which). The CDR3 region has the DNA TGCAGCGTTGCCGAGACAGGGGATCCCGGGACTAGATTTGAGCAGTTCTTC. It translates to CSVAETGDPGTRFEQFF.